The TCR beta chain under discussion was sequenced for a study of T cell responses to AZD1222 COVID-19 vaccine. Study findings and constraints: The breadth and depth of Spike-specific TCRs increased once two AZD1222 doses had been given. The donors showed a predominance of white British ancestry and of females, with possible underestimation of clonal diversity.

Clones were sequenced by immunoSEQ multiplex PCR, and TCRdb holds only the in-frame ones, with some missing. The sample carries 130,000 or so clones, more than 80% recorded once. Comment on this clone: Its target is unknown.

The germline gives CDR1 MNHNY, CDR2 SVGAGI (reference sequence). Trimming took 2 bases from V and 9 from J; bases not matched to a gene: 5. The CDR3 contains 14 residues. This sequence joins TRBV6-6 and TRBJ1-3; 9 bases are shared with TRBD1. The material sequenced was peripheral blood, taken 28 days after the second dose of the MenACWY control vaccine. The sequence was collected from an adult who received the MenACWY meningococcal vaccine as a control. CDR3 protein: CASSYQGQGGTIYF. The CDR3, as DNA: TGTGCCAGCAGTTACCAGGGACAGGGAGGCACCATATATTTT.